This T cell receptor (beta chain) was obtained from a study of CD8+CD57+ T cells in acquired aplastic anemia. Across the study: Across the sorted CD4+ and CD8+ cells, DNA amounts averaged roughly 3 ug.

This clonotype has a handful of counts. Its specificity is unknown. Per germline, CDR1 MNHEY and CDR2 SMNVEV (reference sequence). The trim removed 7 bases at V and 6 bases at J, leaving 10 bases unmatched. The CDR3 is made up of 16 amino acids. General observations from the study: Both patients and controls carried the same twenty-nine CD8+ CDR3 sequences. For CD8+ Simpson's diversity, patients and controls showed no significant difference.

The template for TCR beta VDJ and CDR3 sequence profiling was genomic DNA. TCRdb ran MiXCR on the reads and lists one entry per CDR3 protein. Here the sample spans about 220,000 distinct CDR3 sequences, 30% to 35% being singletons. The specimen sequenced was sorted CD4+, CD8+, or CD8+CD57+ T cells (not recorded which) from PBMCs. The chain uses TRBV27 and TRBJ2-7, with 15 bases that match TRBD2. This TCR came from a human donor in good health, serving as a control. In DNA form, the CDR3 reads TGTGCCAGCACCTCACGCGGGACTAGCGGGAGGATCGAGCAGTACTTC. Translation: CASTSRGTSGRIEQYF.